The next 17 T cell receptor beta chains were all read from a single sample in a study of read filtering for tumor transcriptome and immune sequencing. This library used around 0.4 ug RNA and molecular barcoded adaptors spanning alpha/delta and beta/gamma chains. TCRdb used MiXCR to reprocess the reads, holding one entry per CDR3 protein. The sample lists approximately 59,000 distinct CDR3 sequences; roughly an eighth were seen once. The specimen was a population of CD138-negative cells sorted from bone marrow. The receptors come from a donor aged 40 or older with multiple myeloma.

A word on this clonotype: A far larger clone differs by one base, so this is likely a read error. This chain links TRBV12-3 or TRBV12-4 with TRBJ2-1; D uncertain. The CDR3 covers 15 residues. DNA of the CDR3: TGTGCCAGCAGGCCGGGCGCGTTCTCCTACAATGGGCAGTTCTTC. This gives the protein CASRPGAFSYNGQFF.

This clonotype showed up many times. This chain links TRBV3-1 with TRBJ1-2; no clear D gene. V lost 3 bases and J 8 bases, leaving 10 bases between the germline ends. This CDR3 comprises 12 residues. Germline CDR1 reads LGHDT; CDR2 reads YNNKEL (reference sequence). CDR3 nucleotides: TGTGCCAGCAGCCAGTCGTACGACGGCTACACCTTC. Residues: CASSQSYDGYTF.

This clonotype has at least ten counts. This CDR3 is CASSAFSDAGNTIYF. CDR3 bases: TGTGCCAGCAGTGCATTTTCGGACGCTGGAAACACCATATATTTT. The chain recombines TRBV25-1 with TRBJ1-3; D unresolved. The CDR3 has 15 residues. V gave up 4 bases and J gave up 2 bases, with 12 bases separating them. Germline CDR1 is MGHDK and CDR2 is SYGVNS.

By share, this clonotype ranks as medium-sized. V usage is TRBV7-2 and J usage is TRBJ2-1; TRBD2 agrees at 10 bases. Germline lookup yields CDR1 SGHTA and CDR2 FQGNSA. This CDR3 comprises 15 residues. The V segment lost 5 bases and the J segment 9 bases; nucleotides outside the gene matches: 10. The CDR3 is CASSPSGGDGSEQFF. CDR3 bases: TGTGCCAGCAGCCCCAGCGGGGGGGACGGTAGTGAGCAGTTCTTC.

This clonotype was found many times. The V gene is TRBV19, the J gene TRBJ1-6, with D unresolved. This CDR3 is 13 amino acids long. The germline V and J ends were trimmed by 0 bases and 13 bases, with 10 bases remaining between them. The germline gives CDR1 LNHDA, CDR2 SQIVND (reference sequence). Written as DNA, the CDR3 is TGTGCCAGTAGTATAGACTCTTCATCGCCCCTCCACTTT. It codes for CASSIDSSSPLHF.

This clonotype was detected ten times or more. The CDR3 DNA follows: TGCAGCGTTGGGGACAGGGGGCGCGTCAATGAGCAGTTCTTC. Translating gives CSVGDRGRVNEQFF. V usage is TRBV29-1 and J usage is TRBJ2-1, with 12 positions matching TRBD1. CDR1 is SQVTM and CDR2 is ANQGSEA in the germline V gene. This CDR3 has 14 amino acids. V trimming: 4 bases; J trimming: 6 bases; junction bases outside the gene matches: 4.

This clonotype was counted ten times or more. The V and J genes are TRBV5-1 and TRBJ2-5, with 7 bases identical to TRBD1. The CDR3 loop spans 15 amino acids. Losses at the gene ends were 2 bases for V and 1 base for J; bases not matched to a gene: 5. Germline V gene data show CDR1 as SGHRS and CDR2 as YFSETQ. The CDR3 coding sequence is TGCGCCAGCAGCTTCACCGGGACAGCCCAAGAGACCCAGTACTTC. This translates into CASSFTGTAQETQYF.

This clonotype was seen repeatedly, ten times or more. The gene calls are TRBV11-2 and TRBJ2-3; 7 bases fit TRBD1. The germline V gene has CDR1 SGHAT and CDR2 FQNNGV. After removal of 3 bases from V and 2 bases from J, the junction contained 5 bases not matched to a gene. The CDR3 length is 15 residues. The chain's CDR3 is CASSFRGRPTDTQYF. The DNA of the CDR3 is TGTGCCAGCAGCTTTAGGGGGCGACCCACAGATACGCAGTATTTT.

This clonotype was counted only a few times. The chain carries TRBV12-3 or TRBV12-4 and TRBJ2-5; TRBD1 might be the D (5 bases). This CDR3 region has 15 residues. The V end was cut by 4 bases, the J end by 0 bases, with 12 bases between. The CDR3 coding sequence is TGTGCCAGCAGTTCAGAGACAGATCACCAAGAGACCCAGTACTTC. Translation: CASSSETDHQETQYF.

This clonotype occurred many times. The chain links TRBV19 to TRBJ2-5; either TRBD1 or TRBD2 may fit D (5 bases each). Germline V CDR1 and CDR2: LNHDA, SQIVND (reference sequence). The CDR3 is made up of 12 amino acids. Trimming took off 5 bases at V and 4 bases at J, with 8 bases between the two ends. CDR3 bases: TGTGCCAGTAGTGTGAGGGGAGAGACCCAGTACTTC. It codes for CASSVRGETQYF. The variable domain in full, with the rest retrieved from reference TRBV19 and TRBJ2-5, is DGGITQSPKYLFRKEGQNVTLSCEQNLNHDAMYWYRQDPGQGLRLIYYSQIVNDFQKGDIAEGYSVSREKKESFPLTVTSAQKNPTAFYLCASSVRGETQYFGPGTRLLVL.

The sample holds many counts of this clonotype. The rearrangement joins TRBV7-3 to TRBJ2-1; D is uncertain. Deletions cut 4 bases from V and 6 bases from J, with 13 bases between. CDR1 and CDR2 (germline): SGHTA, FQGTGA. CDR3 length: 14 residues. The CDR3 nucleotides read TGTGCCAGCAGCTCCCCCTCCTACAGCAATGAGCAGTTCTTC. Residues: CASSSPSYSNEQFF.

This clonotype showed up just a few times. The V and J genes are TRBV6-1 and TRBJ2-4; D not resolved. The CDR3 is made up of 14 amino acids. The germline V and J ends were trimmed by 8 bases and 0 bases, with 11 bases remaining between them. Germline V lookup: CDR1 MNHNS, CDR2 SASEGT. The CDR3 here is CASLDTLAKNIQYF. CDR3 sequence (DNA): TGTGCCAGCCTGGATACCCTAGCCAAAAACATTCAGTACTTC.

With regard to this clonotype: The conserved closing phenylalanine or tryptophan is absent in this CDR3, likely reflecting a read error. CDR3 in amino acids: CSAVVRNRGGTAAFS. The DNA of the CDR3 is TGCAGTGCCGTCGTAAGAAACAGGGGAGGAACTGCAGCTTTCTCT. The gene calls are TRBV20-1 and TRBJ1-1; 7 bases map to TRBD1. From germline, CDR1 is DFQATT and CDR2 SNEGSKA (reference sequence). The CDR3 consists of 15 residues.

In this sample, this clonotype turned up many times. V gene TRBV9 combines with J gene TRBJ1-3; D not resolved. V lost 0 bases and J lost 0, with 10 bases in between. CDR1 is SGDLS and CDR2 is YYNGEE in the germline V gene. This CDR3 spans 16 amino acids. Here the CDR3 reads CASSVDGTVSGNTIYF. The DNA of the CDR3 is TGTGCCAGCAGCGTAGATGGAACGGTCTCTGGAAACACCATATATTTT.

The table lists this clonotype with many counts. The chain carries TRBV7-3 and TRBJ2-3; the match to TRBD1 covers 8 bases. CDR1 is SGHTA, CDR2 FQGTGA, per germline. The V gene end was trimmed by 4 bases and the J gene end by 4 bases; junction bases not matched to a gene: 7. This CDR3 spans 15 amino acids. The CDR3 DNA reads as TGTGCCAGCAGCTCACGACAGGGGATGGCAGATACGCAGTATTTT. As protein: CASSSRQGMADTQYF.

To note about this clonotype: A much more abundant neighbour one base away suggests this may be a read error. The J gene is TRBJ2-3, the V gene TRBV6-2 or TRBV6-3; the D gene could be TRBD1 or TRBD2 (5 bases each). CDR1 and CDR2 (germline): MNHEY, SVGEGT. This CDR3 is built from 10 residues. The ends were cut back, 7 bases at V and 13 bases at J, with 12 bases in the middle. The CDR3 DNA sequence: TGTGCCAGCAAGAGGGACCAAAAGTATTTT. Its translation: CASKRDQKYF.

This sequence joins TRBV20-1 and TRBJ2-2; maybe TRBD1 (7 bases). V lost 0 bases and J lost 3, with 11 bases in between. The CDR3 is made up of 15 amino acids. The V gene's germline CDR1 is DFQATT and CDR2 SNEGSKA (reference sequence). The CDR3 protein is CSARETGRYTGELFF. The CDR3 region has the DNA TGCAGTGCTAGAGAGACAGGGAGGTACACCGGGGAGCTGTTTTTT.